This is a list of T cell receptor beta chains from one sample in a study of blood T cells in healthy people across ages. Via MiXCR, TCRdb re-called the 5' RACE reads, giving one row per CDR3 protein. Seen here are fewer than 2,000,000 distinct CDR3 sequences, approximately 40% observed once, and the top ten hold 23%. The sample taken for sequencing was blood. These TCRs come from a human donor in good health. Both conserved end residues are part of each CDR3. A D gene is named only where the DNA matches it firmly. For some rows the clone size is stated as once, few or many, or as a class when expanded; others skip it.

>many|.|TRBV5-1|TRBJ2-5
CASSLGTSQETQYF
TGTGCCAGCAGCTTAGGGACTTCCCAAGAGACCCAGTACTTC
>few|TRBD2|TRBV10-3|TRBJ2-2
CAISGSLAGGPDTGELFF
TGTGCCATCAGTGGATCACTAGCGGGGGGGCCAGACACCGGGGAGCTGTTTTTT
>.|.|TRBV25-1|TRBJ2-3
CASARGGLTGTQYF
TGTGCCAGCGCCAGGGGGGGATTGACAGGTACGCAGTATTTT
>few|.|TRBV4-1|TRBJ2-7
CASSQEGGRGRSSYEQYF
TGCGCCAGCAGCCAAGAAGGGGGGCGCGGCAGGTCCTCCTACGAGCAGTACTTC
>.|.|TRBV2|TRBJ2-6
CASSPFRWSGANVLTF
TGTGCCAGCAGCCCGTTTCGCTGGTCGGGGGCCAACGTCCTGACTTTC
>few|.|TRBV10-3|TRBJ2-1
CASKADYNEQFF
TGTGCCAGCAAGGCAGATTACAATGAGCAGTTCTTC
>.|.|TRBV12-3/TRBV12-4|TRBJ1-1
CASSFSLGFENTEAFF
TGTGCCAGCAGTTTCAGTCTGGGGTTCGAGAACACTGAAGCTTTCTTT
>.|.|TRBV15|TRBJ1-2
CATSREVPYGYTF
TGTGCCACCAGCAGAGAAGTTCCCTATGGCTACACCTTC
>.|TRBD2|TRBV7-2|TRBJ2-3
CASSRAGGATDTQYF
TGTGCCAGCAGCCGCGCGGGGGGGGCCACAGATACGCAGTATTTT
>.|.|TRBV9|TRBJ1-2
CASSVDRDGNYGYTF
TGTGCCAGCAGCGTAGACCGGGACGGAAACTATGGCTACACCTTC
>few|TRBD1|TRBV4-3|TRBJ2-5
CASSQESDRGFETQYF
TGCGCCAGCAGCCAAGAATCGGACAGGGGCTTCGAGACCCAGTACTTC
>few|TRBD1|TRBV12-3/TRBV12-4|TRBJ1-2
CASSRTGTGLDGYTF
TGTGCCAGCAGTAGAACCGGGACAGGTTTAGATGGCTACACCTTC
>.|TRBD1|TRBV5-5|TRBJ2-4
CASSITTGGGGDIQYF
TGTGCCAGCAGCATAACGACAGGGGGCGGCGGAGACATTCAGTACTTC
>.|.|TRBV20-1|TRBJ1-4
CSARDFGLNEKLFF
TGCAGTGCTAGAGATTTCGGACTTAATGAAAAACTGTTTTTT
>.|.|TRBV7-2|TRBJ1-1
CASMNRENTEAFF
TGTGCCAGCATGAACAGGGAGAACACTGAAGCTTTCTTT
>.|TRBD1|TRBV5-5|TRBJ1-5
CASSFGTGARQPQHF
TGTGCCAGCAGCTTTGGGACAGGGGCAAGGCAGCCCCAGCATTTT
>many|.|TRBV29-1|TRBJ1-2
CSVDRPQARDYGYTF
TGCAGCGTTGATAGGCCCCAGGCACGGGACTATGGCTACACCTTC
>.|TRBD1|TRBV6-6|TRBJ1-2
CASSPRGTGGYTF
TGTGCCAGCAGTCCACGTGGGACAGGTGGCTACACCTTC
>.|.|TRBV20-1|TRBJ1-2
CSAPGTIDSPNYGYTF
TGCAGTGCTCCGGGGACTATAGACAGTCCTAACTATGGCTACACCTTC
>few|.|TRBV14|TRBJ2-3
CASSQGGPGARTDTQYF
TGTGCCAGCAGCCAAGGGGGTCCCGGGGCTCGCACAGATACGCAGTATTTT
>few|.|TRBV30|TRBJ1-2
CAWIGVGYTF
TGTGCCTGGATTGGGGTCGGCTACACCTTC
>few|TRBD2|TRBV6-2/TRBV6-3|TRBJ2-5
CASSYSTSGEQETQYF
TGTGCCAGCAGTTACTCGACTAGCGGGGAACAAGAGACCCAGTACTTC
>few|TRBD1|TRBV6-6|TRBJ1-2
CASNNRGINYGYTF
TGTGCCAGCAACAACAGGGGGATTAACTATGGCTACACCTTC
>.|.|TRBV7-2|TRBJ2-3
CASSLRSRVTDTQYF
TGTGCCAGCAGCCTACGAAGCAGGGTAACAGATACGCAGTATTTT
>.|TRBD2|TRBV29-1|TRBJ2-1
CSAEGLAGFNEQFF
TGCAGCGCTGAGGGACTAGCGGGGTTCAATGAGCAGTTCTTC
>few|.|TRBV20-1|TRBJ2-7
CSARDKGSPWVQYF
TGCAGTGCTAGAGATAAGGGCAGCCCATGGGTGCAGTACTTC
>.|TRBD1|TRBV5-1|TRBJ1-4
CASSDRVTNEKLFF
TGCGCCAGCAGCGACAGGGTAACTAATGAAAAACTGTTTTTT
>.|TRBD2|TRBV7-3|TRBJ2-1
CASSLPGTINEQFF
TGTGCCAGCAGCTTACCCGGGACTATAAATGAGCAGTTCTTC
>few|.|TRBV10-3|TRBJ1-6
CAIGTLDNSPLHF
TGTGCCATTGGGACTCTCGATAATTCACCCCTCCACTTT
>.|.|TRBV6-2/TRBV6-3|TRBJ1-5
CASRTGRQQPQHF
TGTGCCAGCAGGACGGGGCGGCAACAGCCCCAGCATTTT
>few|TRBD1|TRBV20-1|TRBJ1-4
CSAREKQGGWTNEKLFF
TGCAGTGCTAGGGAGAAACAGGGGGGTTGGACTAATGAAAAACTGTTTTTT
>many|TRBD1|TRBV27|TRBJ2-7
CARRQGHSYEQYF
TGTGCCAGGAGACAGGGTCACTCCTACGAGCAGTACTTC
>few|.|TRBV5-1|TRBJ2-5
CASSLGTAESKTQYF
TGCGCCAGCAGCTTGGGAACCGCGGAATCGAAGACCCAGTACTTC
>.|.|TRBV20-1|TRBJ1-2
CSAGASGQGYGYTF
TGCAGTGCTGGAGCCTCGGGCCAGGGCTATGGCTACACCTTC
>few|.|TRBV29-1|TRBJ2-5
CSAEGNQETQYF
TGCAGCGCGGAAGGGAACCAAGAGACCCAGTACTTC
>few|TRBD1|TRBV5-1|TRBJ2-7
CASSSPQGGLLEQYF
TGCGCCAGCAGCAGCCCACAGGGGGGTCTTCTCGAGCAGTACTTC
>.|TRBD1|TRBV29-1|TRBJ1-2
CSVTGAEGPGYTF
TGCAGCGTCACAGGGGCCGAGGGCCCCGGCTACACCTTC
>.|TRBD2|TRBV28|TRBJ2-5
CASSLRLAGTETQYF
TGTGCCAGCAGCCTTCGACTAGCGGGGACAGAGACCCAGTACTTC
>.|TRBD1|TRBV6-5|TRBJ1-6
CASSQGGSGLGSPLHF
TGTGCCAGCAGTCAGGGGGGATCTGGATTGGGATCACCCCTCCACTTT
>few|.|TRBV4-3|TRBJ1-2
CASSPVGGGGGYTF
TGCGCCAGCAGCCCAGTTGGCGGGGGCGGAGGCTACACCTTC
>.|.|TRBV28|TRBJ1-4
CASSFGGTNGEKLFF
TGTGCCAGCAGTTTTGGGGGCACGAACGGTGAAAAACTGTTTTTT
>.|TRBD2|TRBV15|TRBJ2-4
CATSSPTSGDVQYF
TGTGCCACCAGCAGTCCGACTAGCGGGGATGTGCAGTACTTC
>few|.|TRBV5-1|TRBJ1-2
CASSWGMADDYGYTF
TGCGCCAGCAGCTGGGGAATGGCTGACGATTATGGCTACACCTTC
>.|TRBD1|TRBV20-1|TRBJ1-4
CSARDSRGLHEKLFF
TGCAGTGCTAGAGATTCCAGGGGGTTACATGAAAAACTGTTTTTT
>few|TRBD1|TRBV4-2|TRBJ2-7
CASSQDPGQGFDEQYF
TGTGCCAGCAGCCAAGATCCGGGACAGGGCTTTGACGAGCAGTACTTC
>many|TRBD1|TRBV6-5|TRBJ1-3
CASSSMNRGLSGNTIYF
TGTGCCAGCAGTTCTATGAACAGGGGTCTCTCTGGAAACACCATATATTTT
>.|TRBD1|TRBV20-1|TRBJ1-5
CSARAKSGGYSNQPQHF
TGCAGTGCTAGAGCGAAATCAGGGGGCTATAGCAATCAGCCCCAGCATTTT
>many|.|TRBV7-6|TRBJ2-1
CASSPSGLRSYNEQFF
TGTGCCAGCAGCCCGTCGGGGTTACGCTCCTACAATGAGCAGTTCTTC
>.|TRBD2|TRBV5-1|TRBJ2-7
CASSLDLRLAGKVEQYF
TGCGCCAGCAGCTTGGATCTGAGACTAGCGGGGAAGGTCGAGCAGTACTTC
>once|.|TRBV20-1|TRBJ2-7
CSARDLGSSSSYEQYF
TGCAGTGCTAGAGACCTCGGAAGCTCTAGCTCCTACGAGCAGTACTTC